This T cell receptor (beta chain) was recorded in a study of neurological immune-mediated disorders. Findings and limits, study-wide: None of the CDR3 amino acid sequences found in expanded clones was shared across subjects. This suggests that the TCR-beta repertoires were private in all groups. Any association between clinical or MRI features and the multiple sclerosis repertoire cluster was absent. Grouping of repertoires by phylogeny put those of 18 of 34 multiple sclerosis patients into a single related-CDR3 cluster, a possible signature.

With 10-nucleotide random UMIs included, cDNA was synthesized by 5'RACE. Each CDR3 protein gets one entry after TCRdb re-called the 5' RACE reads with MiXCR. The table includes about 82,000 distinct CDR3 sequences, just over 2.5% detected once. Ten or more counts support this clonotype. Its antigen is undetermined. Germline V gives CDR1 LNHDA, CDR2 SQIVND (reference sequence). Trimming took off 5 bases at V and 6 bases at J, with 11 bases between the two ends. The CDR3 is 13 residues long. The V gene is TRBV19, the J gene TRBJ2-1; either TRBD1 or TRBD2 may supply D (5 bases each). Sequences were obtained from PBMCs. This receptor was identified in a woman younger than 45 with multiple sclerosis. DNA for the CDR3: TGTGCCAGTAGTCGGTCGGGGACCAATGAGCAGTTCTTC. It codes for CASSRSGTNEQFF.